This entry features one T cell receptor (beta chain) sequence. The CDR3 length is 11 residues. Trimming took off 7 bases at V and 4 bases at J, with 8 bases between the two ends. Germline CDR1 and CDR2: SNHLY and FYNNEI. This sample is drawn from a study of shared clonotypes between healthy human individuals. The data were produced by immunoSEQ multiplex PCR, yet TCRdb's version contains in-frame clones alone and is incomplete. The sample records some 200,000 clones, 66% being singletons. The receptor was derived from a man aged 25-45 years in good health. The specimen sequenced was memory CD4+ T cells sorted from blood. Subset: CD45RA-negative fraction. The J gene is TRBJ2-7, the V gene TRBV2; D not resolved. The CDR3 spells CASNLEYEQYF. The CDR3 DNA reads TGTGCCAGCAACCTCGAATACGAGCAGTACTTC.